The 8 T cell receptor beta chains presented below share a single source sample, sequenced in a study of T cells in women clearing cervical HPV infection. Generated by immunoSEQ multiplex PCR, the TCRdb table keeps only in-frame clones and is missing some. This table holds around 39,000 clones. Sequencing input: blood buffy coat. The receptors stem from a woman between 18 and 75 years old with a cervical HPV16 infection that either progressed to CIN3+ or cleared (not recorded which).

Of note for this clone: The observed sequence ends 3 residues before the CDR3 terminus, with the missing tail filled in from the germline J gene. The genes are TRBV2 and TRBJ1-2; D ambiguous. CDR3 length: 15 residues. Per germline, CDR1 SNHLY and CDR2 FYNNEI. The part of the CDR3 DNA that was read is TGTGCCAGCAGTGAAAACCCTGCTAGCACAGATACC. This encodes CASSENPASTDT. The CDR3 in full is CASSENPASTDTYTF.

Note on this clone: The read ends 3 residues before the CDR3 terminus; that terminus is restored from the germline J gene. The chain combines TRBV30 with TRBJ1-1, with a weak D call TRBD1 (5 bases). V was cut by 3 bases and J by 3 bases, with 11 bases left in between. Per the germline V gene, CDR1 is GTSNPN and CDR2 is SVGIG (reference sequence). The CDR3 loop spans 13 amino acids. The CDR3: CAWRQVSYTEAFF. CDR3 DNA (partial): TGTGCCTGGAGACAGGTTAGTTACACTGAA.

About this clone itself: The read ends 3 residues before the CDR3 terminus; that terminus is restored from the germline J gene. The chain is built from TRBV30 and TRBJ1-4; 8 positions agree with TRBD1. The CDR3 runs 14 residues. Germline-derived CDR1 and CDR2 are GTSNPN and SVGIG (reference sequence). V lost 0 bases, J lost 5 bases, and 2 bases stayed unmatched. The CDR3 loop is CAWSVNRGNEKLFF. Partial CDR3 DNA: TGTGCCTGGAGTGTAAACAGGGGGAATGAAAAA.

Notes on this clone: The CDR3 is cut off 3 residues early in the read; its end comes from the germline J gene. The rearrangement links TRBV5-5 to TRBJ2-5, with D perhaps being TRBD1 or TRBD2 (5 bases each). Trimming removed 3 bases from V and 3 bases from J, with 12 bases in between. This CDR3 contains 14 residues. The germline gives CDR1 SGHKS, CDR2 YYEKEE (reference sequence). CDR3 region: CASSSEADKETQYF. Incomplete CDR3 DNA: TGTGCCAGCAGCTCGGAGGCGGACAAAGAGACC.

A note on this clone: The read is 3 residues too short to cover the CDR3 end, so that end is filled in from the germline J gene. This chain links TRBV4-1 with TRBJ1-2, with TRBD1 matching 9 bases. CDR3 length: 17 amino acids. V lost 4 bases, J lost 4 bases, and 13 bases stayed unmatched. Germline CDR1 and CDR2: MGHRA and YSYEKL. The CDR3 spells CASSPPPPGQGIYGYTF. The sequenced CDR3 bases are TGCGCCAGCAGCCCACCACCTCCGGGACAGGGTATCTATGGC.

To note about this clone: The CDR3 is cut off 3 residues early in the read; its end comes from the germline J gene. This chain links TRBV9 with TRBJ1-2; D unresolved. CDR1 is SGDLS and CDR2 is YYNGEE in the germline V gene. Trimming removed 4 bases from V and 7 bases from J, with 11 bases in between. CDR3 length: 12 amino acids. CDR3 region: CASSSDEGGYTF. The part of the CDR3 DNA that was read is TGTGCCAGCAGCTCCGATGAGGGTGGC.

Regarding this clone: The CDR3 end lies 3 residues beyond the end of the read and is filled in from the germline J gene. The chain carries TRBV19 and TRBJ2-4, with 8 bases fitting TRBD1. Germline CDR1 reads LNHDA; CDR2 reads SQIVND (reference sequence). CDR3 length equals 15 residues. The CDR3 here is CASSIGPGGAYGQYF. CDR3 bases read: TGTGCCAGTAGTATAGGCCCAGGGGGCGCGTATGGT.

Notes on this clone: Coverage ceases 3 residues before the CDR3 finishes, and the germline J gene fills in the end. The chain employs TRBV9 and TRBJ2-7, with TRBD2 matching 8 bases. CDR1 and CDR2 (germline): SGDLS, YYNGEE. The trim removed 4 bases at V and 5 bases at J, leaving 11 bases unmatched. This CDR3 comprises 15 residues. Here the CDR3 reads CASSSTGTSSDEQYF. The CDR3 bases that were read are TGTGCCAGCAGCTCCACCGGGACTAGTAGCGACGAG.